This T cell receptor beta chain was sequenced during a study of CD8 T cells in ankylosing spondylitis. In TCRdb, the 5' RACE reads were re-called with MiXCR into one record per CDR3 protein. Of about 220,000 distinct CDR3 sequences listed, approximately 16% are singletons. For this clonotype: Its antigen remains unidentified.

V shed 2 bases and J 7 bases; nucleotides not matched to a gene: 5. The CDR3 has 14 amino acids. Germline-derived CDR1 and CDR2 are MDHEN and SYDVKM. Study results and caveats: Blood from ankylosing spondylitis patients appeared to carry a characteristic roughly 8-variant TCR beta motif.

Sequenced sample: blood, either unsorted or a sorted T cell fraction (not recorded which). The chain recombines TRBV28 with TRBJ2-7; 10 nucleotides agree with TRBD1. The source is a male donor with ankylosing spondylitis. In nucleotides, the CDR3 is TGTGCCAGCAGTTTAGACAGGGGGCCGTTGGAGCAGTACTTC. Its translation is CASSLDRGPLEQYF.